These T cell receptor beta chains were read from a single sample in a study of blood T cell repertoires in COVID-19. Assay: immunoSEQ multiplex PCR; the TCRdb copy retains only in-frame clones and omits some. Of about 220,000 clones listed, approximately 85% are singletons. The sequenced sample consisted of peripheral blood. The receptors derive from a woman aged 65 to 85 with COVID-19, enrolled during active disease. Each CDR3 is given with its conserved first and last residue. Each record gives: CDR3 length, V gene, CDR3 protein.

>15|TRBV10-3
CAISEQASSGNTIYF
>13|TRBV20-1
CSASDGGVWEQFF
>16|TRBV5-1
CASASTTSGITDTQYF
>18|TRBV6-2/TRBV6-3
CASSLQTGHNIVLYGYTF
>17|TRBV10-3
CATRETGGTAMNTEAFF
>16|TRBV4-1
CASSPREAVKRTEAFF
>18|TRBV19
CASSIASRGLAGQETQYF
>18|TRBV30
CAWTEGLIGQGINTEAFF
>14|TRBV2
CASKGDRGYNEQFF
>12|TRBV30
CAWGDILYEQYF
>16|TRBV7-7
CASSTLFSDTSYEQYF
>14|TRBV5-1
CASSAGLAGDTQYF
>12|TRBV7-8
CASSPLDNGYTF
>15|TRBV6-6
CASRTGTDDNSPLHF
>12|TRBV24-1
CATSDLFYGYTF
>15|TRBV5-1
CASSPPSSLGTEAFF
>13|TRBV14
CASSLPTNYGYTF
>15|TRBV11-2
CASSPIAGDYNEQFF
>15|TRBV27
CASSPLAGAYNEQFF
>17|TRBV5-1
CASSRTSGRPQRKELFF
>16|TRBV14
CASSPLAGEGTDTQYF
>15|TRBV11-2
CASSLIWRGQYEQYF
>13|TRBV2
CASSGEMNTEAFF